One and the same sample provided the 15 T cell receptor beta chains below, sequenced in a study of blood T cell repertoires in COVID-19. Using immunoSEQ multiplex PCR, the repertoire was profiled, and TCRdb retains in-frame clones only, with some absent. The data contain fewer than 400,000 clones, around 86% of them singletons. The sequencing sample was made of PBMCs or T cells enriched from blood (not recorded which). These receptors were taken from a man aged 55-75 years who had recovered from COVID-19.

The CDR3 bases are TGTGCCAGCAGTCAGACTAGCACAGATACGCAGTATTTT. This sequence encodes CASSQTSTDTQYF. The chain carries TRBV6-4 and TRBJ2-3, with D uncertain. Trimming left V 5 bases short and J 0 bases short, with 6 bases between. CDR3 length equals 13 residues. Germline V CDR1 and CDR2: MRHNA, SNTAGT.

The rearrangement links TRBV10-3 to TRBJ1-6; the match to TRBD1 covers 8 bases. Losses at the gene ends were 8 bases for V and 7 bases for J; bases not matched to a gene: 4. This CDR3 has 13 amino acids. Germline-derived CDR1 and CDR2 are ENHRY and SYGVKD. The CDR3 region has the DNA TGTGCCATCCATGGACAGGGCAATTCACCCCTCCACTTT. Protein sequence: CAIHGQGNSPLHF.

This rearrangement joins TRBV23-1 to TRBJ2-1; 16 bases match TRBD2. TRBV23-1 is identified as an open reading frame with a role that is uncertain. This CDR3 has 17 amino acids. Trimming removed 2 bases from V and 10 bases from J; junction bases left unmatched: 8. The DNA of the CDR3 is TGCGCCAGCAGTCAAGGGACTAGCGGGAGGGCCCTCGGGGAGCAGTTCTTC. Amino acids: CASSQGTSGRALGEQFF.

The gene calls are TRBV3-1 (or the pseudogene TRBV3-2) and TRBJ2-1; TRBD2 agrees at 12 bases. Germline loops: CDR1 LGHDT, CDR2 YNNKEL (reference sequence). The ends lost 6 bases at V and 5 bases at J; junction bases unmatched: 5. This CDR3 is built from 15 residues. In DNA form, the CDR3 reads TGTGCCAGCAGACAGCTAGCGGGAGGGAACAATGAGCAGTTCTTC. Residues: CASRQLAGGNNEQFF.

This rearrangement joins TRBV12-3 or TRBV12-4 to TRBJ1-2; TRBD1 is a possible D gene (5 bases). This CDR3 spans 13 amino acids. Trimming removed 7 bases from V and 8 bases from J, with 17 bases in between. The CDR3 coding sequence is TGTGCCAGCACCCAGCCGGGGGTCTCAGGCTACACCTTC. Protein sequence: CASTQPGVSGYTF.

The chain employs TRBV7-9 and TRBJ2-6, with D maybe TRBD2 (5 bases). V was cut by 5 bases and J by 1 base, with 12 bases left in between. The CDR3 has 16 amino acids. Germline loops: CDR1 SEHNR, CDR2 FQNEAQ (reference sequence). The CDR3 nucleotides read TGTGCCAGCAGCCCCCGTCCGGGGTCTGGGGCCAACGTCCTGACTTTC. Translation gives CASSPRPGSGANVLTF.

The chain combines TRBV19 with TRBJ1-5; the D is unclear. The V end lost 3 bases, the J end lost 9 bases, and 15 bases lay between the germline ends. Germline lookup yields CDR1 LNHDA and CDR2 SQIVND (reference sequence). This CDR3 comprises 14 residues. The CDR3 DNA sequence: TGTGCCAGTAGTATTGGACGGAGGGAAATGCCCCAGCATTTT. As protein: CASSIGRREMPQHF.

V usage is TRBV6-4 and J usage is TRBJ2-1; no clear D. Trimming shortened V by 3 bases and J by 4 bases, and 16 bases separated the two germline ends. CDR3 length: 16 amino acids. Germline assignment: CDR1 MRHNA and CDR2 SNTAGT. CDR3 bases: TGTGCCAGCAGTGAAGTCGGCGGAGTTCTATACAATGAGCAGTTCTTC. Amino acid sequence: CASSEVGGVLYNEQFF.

The rearrangement joins TRBV19 to TRBJ2-1, with 13 bases lining up with TRBD2. CDR1 is LNHDA and CDR2 is SQIVND in the germline V gene (reference sequence). The CDR3 totals 17 residues. Trimming removed 1 base from V and 7 bases from J; junction bases left unmatched: 7. The CDR3 reads CASSIAALAGGFNEQFF. The DNA for the CDR3 is TGTGCCAGTAGTATAGCCGCACTAGCGGGAGGGTTTAATGAGCAGTTCTTC.

This clone was detected once. The V call is TRBV7-2, the J call TRBJ2-6; D is possibly TRBD1 (5 bases). This CDR3 comprises 16 residues. The V gene's germline CDR1 is SGHTA and CDR2 FQGNSA. Trimming removed 1 base from V and 3 bases from J, with 10 bases in between. CDR3 region: CASSLVAGLGANVLTF. In DNA, the CDR3 is TGTGCCAGCAGCTTAGTTGCAGGGCTTGGGGCCAACGTCCTGACTTTC.

This clone turned up a few times. V is TRBV28 and J is TRBJ1-1; D unresolved. The CDR3 runs to 13 residues. Germline lookup yields CDR1 MDHEN and CDR2 SYDVKM. Trimming removed 7 bases at V and 10 bases at J, with 19 bases between. The CDR3 coding sequence is TGTGCCAGCACCCTGCCCCAGTCTCTGGCAGCTTTCTTT. This sequence encodes CASTLPQSLAAFF. Combining the CDR3 with reference TRBV28 and TRBJ1-1 gives the whole variable domain DVKVTQSSRYLVKRTGEKVFLECVQDMDHENMFWYRQDPGLGLRLIYFSYDVKMKEKGDIPEGYSVSREKKERFSLILESASTNQTSMYLCASTLPQSLAAFFGQGTRLTVV.

This chain connects TRBV3-1 (or the pseudogene TRBV3-2) to TRBJ2-3, with D uncertain. The V gene lost 1 base and the J gene lost 2 bases, with 13 bases spanning the gap. CDR1 is LGHDT, CDR2 YNNKEL, per germline (reference sequence). The CDR3 sequence is 16 residues long. The CDR3 is CASSQVRGSFTDTQYF. As DNA, the CDR3 is TGTGCCAGCAGCCAAGTACGAGGCTCCTTCACAGATACGCAGTATTTT.

This chain uses TRBV5-1 with TRBJ2-7; D may be TRBD1 (5 bases). The germline V gene encodes CDR1 SGHRS and CDR2 YFSETQ. V lost 3 bases and J lost 0, with 10 bases in between. This CDR3 is 14 amino acids long. The CDR3 nucleotides read TGCGCCAGCAGCTCCAGACAGACCTCCTACGAGCAGTACTTC. It codes for CASSSRQTSYEQYF.

The J gene is TRBJ2-3, the V gene TRBV7-2, with D uncertain. Germline values: CDR1 SGHTA, CDR2 FQGNSA. Trimming pared 3 bases from V and 4 bases from J, leaving 8 bases between. The CDR3 extends over 13 amino acids. CDR3 coding DNA: TGTGCCAGCAGCTTTATTGGCCCAGATACGCAGTATTTT. Translated: CASSFIGPDTQYF.

The rearrangement joins TRBV27 to TRBJ2-1, with TRBD1 matching over 7 bases. The CDR3 consists of 15 residues. Trimming at V came to 6 bases and at J to 0 bases, leaving 5 bases not matched to a gene. Germline V lookup: CDR1 MNHEY, CDR2 SMNVEV (reference sequence). The CDR3 DNA sequence: TGTGCCAGCAGCACCCGGGACAGCTCCTACAATGAGCAGTTCTTC. Translated: CASSTRDSSYNEQFF.